This note documents a single TCR beta chain sequence. The data stem from a study of blood T cell repertoires in COVID-19. Authors' processing steps: By means of reference gene primer amplification, nucleated cell counts were estimated. Assay used: immunoSEQ multiplex PCR; TCRdb lists only in-frame clones, some missing. The V and J calls and clone size come from that table; D and trimming were worked out from the DNA. The table lists around 63,000 clones, over 75% of them singletons. The CDR3 extends over 15 amino acids. CDR1 and CDR2 (germline): SGHTA, FQGNSA. Deletions cut 3 bases from V and 7 bases from J, with 15 bases between.

This sequence originates from a man in his sixties with acute or convalescent COVID-19. This chain links TRBV7-2 with TRBJ1-4; weak D call: TRBD1 (5 bases). Sequencing was done on a sample of peripheral blood. As DNA, the CDR3 is TGTGCCAGCAGCTTGGATTCAGGGAGGGGTGAAAAACTGTTTTTT. Encoded protein: CASSLDSGRGEKLFF.